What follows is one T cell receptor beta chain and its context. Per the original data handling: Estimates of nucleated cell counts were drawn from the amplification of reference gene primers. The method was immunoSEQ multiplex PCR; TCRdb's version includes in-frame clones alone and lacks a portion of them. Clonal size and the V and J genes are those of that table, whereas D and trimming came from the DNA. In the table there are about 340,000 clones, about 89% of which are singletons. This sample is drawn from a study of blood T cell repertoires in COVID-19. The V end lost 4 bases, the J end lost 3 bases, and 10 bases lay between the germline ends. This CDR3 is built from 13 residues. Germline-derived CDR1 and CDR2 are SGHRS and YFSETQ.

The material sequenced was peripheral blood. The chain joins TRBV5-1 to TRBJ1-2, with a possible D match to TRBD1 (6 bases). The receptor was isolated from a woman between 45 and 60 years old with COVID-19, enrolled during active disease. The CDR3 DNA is TGCGCCAGCAGCACGGACAGAGACTATGGCTACACCTTC. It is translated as CASSTDRDYGYTF.